Sequencing of this T cell receptor (beta chain) was carried out in a study of patients and donors after allogeneic stem cell transplantation. The CDR3 contains 15 residues. The V gene lost 5 bases and the J gene lost 4 bases, with 14 bases spanning the gap. The germline CDR1 and CDR2 sequences are KGHDR and SFDVKD. TCRdb re-called the RT-PCR reads with MiXCR, one entry per CDR3 protein. The data hold hundreds of thousands of distinct CDR3 sequences, with roughly 16% observed a single time. V gene TRBV24-1 combines with J gene TRBJ2-1; TRBD1 is a possible D gene (6 bases). The sequenced sample was blood, either unsorted or a sorted T cell fraction (not recorded which). This TCR came from a human donor who was either an allogeneic HSCT recipient or a stem cell or donor lymphocyte infusion donor (not recorded which). It is not recorded whose cells these are; they may come from a transplant donor. DNA of the CDR3: TGTGCCACCAGTGGGGGGAACAGGGCATACAATGAGCAGTTCTTC. Translation: CATSGGNRAYNEQFF.